The 23 T cell receptor beta chains below were found in one sample sequenced in a study of long-term antiretroviral therapy in people with HIV (dated by TCRdb to between 2020 and 2023). The immunoSEQ hsTCRB v3.0 assay was used at survey level resolution to sequence the TRB variable region. TCRdb mirrors the immuneACCESS table, restricted to in-frame sequences. Some clones are absent from its copies; in checked studies, under half trace to an unresolved V gene, and the reason for the others is unknown. The sample data list some 29,000 clones, and around 80% of these were observed just once. Of the sample, about 9.3% is held by the ten largest clones. The source was unsorted PBMCs, collected 1.5 years before starting antiretroviral therapy. These receptors came from a man aged 18 to 30 with HIV.

V usage is TRBV28 and J usage is TRBJ2-7, with 7 bases fitting TRBD1. The CDR3 covers 14 residues. The V and J ends lost 4 bases and 4 bases, in that order; junction bases with no gene match: 7. CDR1 MDHEN and CDR2 SYDVKM come from the germline V gene. The CDR3 DNA sequence: TGTGCCAGCAGTTCCTCCCGACAGGGTTACGAGCAGTACTTC. The encoded protein is CASSSSRQGYEQYF.

This clone was seen once. The chain couples TRBV7-3 to TRBJ2-7; 8 nucleotides align to TRBD1. The V gene's germline CDR1 is SGHTA and CDR2 FQGTGA. The V segment lost 6 bases and the J segment 2 bases; nucleotides outside the gene matches: 6. The length of the CDR3 is 14 residues. The CDR3 region has the DNA TGTGCCAGCAGACCGAGACAGGGGACCTACGAGCAGTACTTC. Its protein product is CASRPRQGTYEQYF. The full variable domain, in which reference TRBV7-3 and TRBJ2-7 provide the parts outside the CDR3, is GAGVSQTPSNKVTEKGKYVELRCDPISGHTALYWYRQSLGQGPEFLIYFQGTGAADDSGLPNDRFFAVRPEGSVSTLKIQRTERGDSAVYLCASRPRQGTYEQYFGPGTRLTVT.

The rearrangement joins TRBV6-4 to TRBJ2-1; 11 bases map to TRBD2. The CDR3 covers 15 residues. In germline, CDR1 is MRHNA, CDR2 SNTAGT. The J segment lost 9 bases and the V segment lost 4 bases, leaving 8 bases of the junction unmatched. The CDR3, as DNA: TGTGCCAGCAGTGGTACTAGCGGGAGTATCGGTGAGCAGTTCTTC. This encodes CASSGTSGSIGEQFF.

The V and J genes are TRBV29-1 and TRBJ2-7; weak D call: TRBD2 (5 bases). Trimming took 4 bases from V and 0 from J, leaving 10 bases between them. Looked up from germline, CDR1 is SQVTM and CDR2 is ANQGSEA. This CDR3 is 13 amino acids long. The CDR3: CSVGMGASYEQYF. In DNA, the CDR3 is TGCAGCGTTGGAATGGGAGCCTCCTACGAGCAGTACTTC.

There are a few counts of this clone. V and J are TRBV30 and TRBJ1-2; tentative D call: TRBD1 (5 bases). Germline V lookup: CDR1 GTSNPN, CDR2 SVGIG (reference sequence). Trimming removed 0 bases from V and 6 bases from J, with 14 bases in between. The CDR3 runs 14 residues. CDR3 region: CAWSVGSGWDGYTF. CDR3 nucleotide sequence: TGTGCCTGGAGTGTAGGGTCAGGGTGGGATGGCTACACCTTC. The complete variable domain, with remaining parts taken from reference TRBV30 and TRBJ1-2, reads SQTIHQWPATLVQPVGSPLSLECTVEGTSNPNLYWYRQAAGRGLQLLFYSVGIGQISSEVPQNLSASRPQDRQFILSSKKLLLSDSGFYLCAWSVGSGWDGYTFGSGTRLTVV.

The chain recombines TRBV10-2 with TRBJ1-5; D ambiguous. Germline CDR1 is WSHSY and CDR2 is SAAADI. The CDR3 extends over 15 amino acids. The V end lost 4 bases, the J end lost 0 bases, and 10 bases lay between the germline ends. The CDR3 DNA follows: TGCGCCAGCAGTGGTGAATCCTATAGCAATCAGCCCCAGCATTTT. It encodes CASSGESYSNQPQHF.

V is TRBV6-5 and J is TRBJ2-7, with D possibly TRBD1 on 6 matching bases. Per germline, CDR1 MNHEY and CDR2 SVGAGI. The CDR3 is made up of 13 amino acids. Deletions cut 7 bases from V and 0 bases from J, with 10 bases between. The CDR3: CASTRDNSYEQYF. In nucleotides, the CDR3 is TGTGCCAGCACCCGGGACAACTCCTACGAGCAGTACTTC.

V is TRBV30 and J is TRBJ2-7, with D tentatively TRBD1 (6 bases). V was trimmed by 2 bases and J by 5 bases, leaving 13 bases between them. The CDR3 sequence is 13 residues long. Germline CDR1 reads GTSNPN; CDR2 reads SVGIG (reference sequence). The CDR3 nucleotides are TGTGCCTGGAGTCGGGCACAGGGTGACGAGCAGTACTTC. Translation gives CAWSRAQGDEQYF.

The chain joins TRBV4-2 to TRBJ2-3; 10 bases are shared with TRBD1. Germline CDR1 is LGHNA and CDR2 is YNFKEQ. With V trimmed by 0 bases and J by 2 bases, 11 bases remained unmatched. The CDR3 totals 19 residues. The CDR3 loop reads CASSQEGTGALSLTDTQYF. CDR3 sequence (DNA): TGTGCCAGCAGCCAAGAAGGGACAGGGGCCCTCTCTCTCACAGATACGCAGTATTTT.

This chain joins TRBV7-6 and TRBJ2-3; the match to TRBD1 covers 10 bases. V was pared by 0 bases and J by 6 bases, with 3 bases of the junction left unmatched. Germline V gives CDR1 SGHVS, CDR2 FNYEAQ. The CDR3 covers 15 residues. The CDR3 spells CASSLAGTGADTQYF. The CDR3 region has the DNA TGTGCCAGCAGCTTAGCCGGGACAGGGGCGGATACGCAGTATTTT.

The CDR3: CASSYQGGSGNTIYF. The CDR3 DNA reads as TGTGCCAGCAGTTACCAGGGAGGCTCTGGAAACACCATATATTTT. V gene TRBV6-5 combines with J gene TRBJ1-3, with D possibly being TRBD1 (5 bases). Germline V gene sequence: CDR1 MNHEY, CDR2 SVGAGI. The CDR3 sequence is 15 residues long. Trimming removed 2 bases from V and 0 bases from J, with 8 bases in between.

V gene TRBV7-9 combines with J gene TRBJ2-1; D could derive from TRBD1 or TRBD2 (6 bases each). V was clipped by 7 bases and J by 6 bases, with 19 bases between them. The CDR3 consists of 15 residues. Germline V gene sequence: CDR1 SEHNR, CDR2 FQNEAQ (reference sequence). CDR3 nucleotide sequence: TGTGCCAGCACCTGGATAGGGGGGCAGGGCAATGAGCAGTTCTTC. This gives the protein CASTWIGGQGNEQFF. Variable domain in full (rest from reference TRBV7-9 and TRBJ2-1): DTGVSQNPRHKITKRGQNVTFRCDPISEHNRLYWYRQTLGQGPEFLTYFQNEAQLEKSRLLSDRFSAERPKGSFSTLEIQRTEQGDSAMYLCASTWIGGQGNEQFFGPGTRLTVL.

V usage is TRBV9 and J usage is TRBJ1-2, with 8 bases lining up with TRBD1. CDR1 is SGDLS and CDR2 is YYNGEE in the germline V gene. Trimming removed 0 bases from V and 8 bases from J; junction bases left unmatched: 12. The CDR3 totals 16 residues. The CDR3: CASSVGGAGGPSGYTF. The CDR3 nucleotides read TGTGCCAGCAGCGTAGGGGGGGCAGGGGGCCCCTCAGGCTACACCTTC.

With respect to this clone: An end of the junction differs from the germline gene, which may be a read error. The rearrangement links TRBV13 to TRBJ2-1, with 13 bases matching TRBD2. There are 17 residues in the CDR3. Looked up from germline, CDR1 is PRHDT and CDR2 is FYEKMQ (reference sequence). The CDR3 bases are TGTGCCAGCATCTTAACTAGCGGGGGGGCCGGCGACAATGAGCAGTTCTTC. Its translation: CASILTSGGAGDNEQFF.

V usage is TRBV11-1 and J usage is TRBJ2-5, with D tentatively TRBD2 (7 bases). The V end was cut by 1 base, the J end by 7 bases, with 16 bases between. Germline V gives CDR1 SGHAT, CDR2 FQDESV (reference sequence). The length of the CDR3 is 15 residues. The CDR3 sequence is CASSLVGGASGTQYF. Here the CDR3 DNA reads TGTGCCAGCAGCTTAGTAGGGGGGGCCTCGGGGACCCAGTACTTC.

The V gene is TRBV28, the J gene TRBJ2-7; D uncertain. The germline gives CDR1 MDHEN, CDR2 SYDVKM. This CDR3 region has 13 residues. V was cut by 8 bases and J by 6 bases, with 17 bases left in between. The CDR3 DNA reads as TGTGCCAGCCTAGGAGCAGGCCCCCGCGAGCAGTACTTC. Its protein product is CASLGAGPREQYF.

The chain has TRBV27 and TRBJ1-2; D not certain. Trimming took 5 bases from V and 8 from J, leaving 12 bases between them. The CDR3 runs to 12 residues. From germline, CDR1 is MNHEY and CDR2 SMNVEV (reference sequence). CDR3 sequence: CASSTGMRGYTF. The CDR3 DNA sequence: TGTGCCAGCAGTACTGGGATGAGAGGCTACACCTTC.

This clone was counted between two and nine times. The chain uses TRBV7-9 and TRBJ1-2; TRBD1 matches at 7 bases. Germline-derived CDR1 and CDR2 are SEHNR and FQNEAQ (reference sequence). V lost 6 bases and J lost 2; bases outside the gene matches: 6. The CDR3 has 14 residues. The CDR3 DNA reads TGTGCCAGCAGTTTCCGGGACAGAAACTATGGCTACACCTTC. This gives the protein CASSFRDRNYGYTF.

The chain is built from TRBV27 and TRBJ2-7; 8 bases match TRBD2. Trimming at V came to 4 bases and at J to 4 bases, leaving 6 bases not matched to a gene. Germline V gives CDR1 MNHEY, CDR2 SMNVEV (reference sequence). The CDR3 is made up of 14 amino acids. The CDR3 here is CASSWSSGIYEQYF. CDR3 nucleotide sequence: TGTGCCAGCAGTTGGAGTAGCGGGATTTACGAGCAGTACTTC.

The V and J genes are TRBV7-2 and TRBJ2-7, with D possibly being TRBD2 (5 bases). This CDR3 is 15 amino acids long. The germline V and J ends were trimmed by 5 bases and 0 bases, with 14 bases remaining between them. The germline V gene has CDR1 SGHTA and CDR2 FQGNSA. The CDR3 sequence is CASSLWTASSYEQYF. As DNA, the CDR3 is TGTGCCAGCAGCCTCTGGACTGCGAGCTCCTACGAGCAGTACTTC. Full variable domain (remainder filled in from reference TRBV7-2 and TRBJ2-7): GAGVSQSPSNKVTEKGKDVELRCDPISGHTALYWYRQSLGQGLEFLIYFQGNSAPDKSGLPSDRFSAERTGGSVSTLTIQRTQQEDSAVYLCASSLWTASSYEQYFGPGTRLTVT.

The chain combines TRBV7-9 with TRBJ2-7; D is ambiguous. Germline V gives CDR1 SEHNR, CDR2 FQNEAQ (reference sequence). V shed 1 base and J shed 3 bases, with 7 bases lying between them. This CDR3 is 13 amino acids long. CDR3 residues: CASSLGSDYEQYF. The DNA for the CDR3 is TGTGCCAGCAGCTTAGGGTCAGACTACGAGCAGTACTTC.

A few counts support this clone. The rearrangement uses TRBV7-9 and TRBJ2-2, with TRBD1 as a possible D gene (6 bases). V lost 0 bases to trimming and J lost 4 bases, with 9 bases between them. The CDR3 has 15 amino acids. Germline CDR1 is SEHNR and CDR2 is FQNEAQ (reference sequence). The CDR3 bases are TGTGCCAGCAGCTTAGCCAGGGGAAGCACCGGGGAGCTGTTTTTT. Translating it yields CASSLARGSTGELFF.

This chain uses TRBV5-6 with TRBJ2-3, with 8 positions matching TRBD1. The trim removed 3 bases at V and 4 bases at J, leaving 4 bases unmatched. The CDR3 runs to 14 residues. Germline V lookup: CDR1 SGHDT, CDR2 YYEEEE. The CDR3 loop reads CASSYGQGSDTQYF. The CDR3 nucleotides are TGTGCCAGCAGCTATGGACAGGGTTCAGATACGCAGTATTTT.